This entry concerns a single T cell receptor (beta chain). The sample belongs to a study of radiation and T cells in renal cell carcinoma. Time point given: baseline pretreatment blood. The treatment here: 15 Gy SBRT to primary tumor, nephrectomy 4 weeks later. Here immunoSEQ multiplex PCR was the method, and the copy in TCRdb shows in-frame clones only, minus some. The sample contains over 120,000 clones, over 75% of which appear only once. The starting material was blood, obtained from a patient whose treatment included radiotherapy and nephrectomy. The receptor was derived from a woman between 50 and 59 years old with renal cell carcinoma.

The DNA of the CDR3 is TGTGCCAGCAGCTTGGTCCCACGACCCACTAACTATGGCTACACCTTC. Its translation: CASSLVPRPTNYGYTF. The rearrangement links TRBV5-4 to TRBJ1-2, with D unresolved. The CDR3 spans 16 residues. V gave up 0 bases and J gave up 0 bases, with 12 bases separating them. CDR1 and CDR2 (germline): SGHNT, YYREEE (reference sequence).